A selection of T cell receptor beta chains follows, all from one sample in a study of T cell responses to AZD1222 COVID-19 vaccine. Some clones are missing from TCRdb's copy, which holds only in-frame ones; the method was immunoSEQ multiplex PCR. The profile shows 99,000 or so clones, around nine tenths of them singletons. The sample in question was peripheral blood, obtained 28 days after the second dose of the MenACWY control vaccine. These receptors were obtained from an adult who received the MenACWY meningococcal vaccine as a control. Both conserved end residues are part of each CDR3. Fields, in order: D gene, V gene, J gene, clone size, CDR3 DNA, CDR3 protein. A D gene is named only where the DNA matches it firmly. Part of the rows lack a size; the others show once, few, many or a class for expanded clones.

>.|TRBV4-2|TRBJ1-5|once
TGTGCCAGCAGCCAAGTGGGGGCGGACCCCCGGCATTTT
CASSQVGADPRHF
>TRBD1|TRBV4-3|TRBJ1-1|few
TGCGCCAGCAGCCAAGATCTGGGACAGCAAGCTTTCTTT
CASSQDLGQQAFF
>.|TRBV27|TRBJ1-6|.
TGTGCCAGCAGTTTCCGGGAATCCTATAATTCACCCCTCCACTTT
CASSFRESYNSPLHF
>.|TRBV11-2|TRBJ1-6|.
TGTGCCAGCAGCCTCCGGACGAATTCACCCCTCCACTTT
CASSLRTNSPLHF
>.|TRBV12-3/TRBV12-4|TRBJ1-1|.
TGTGCCAGCAGTTTCCAGACCACTGAAGCTTTCTTT
CASSFQTTEAFF
>TRBD1|TRBV7-9|TRBJ1-1|.
TGTGCCAGCAGCCCACCAGCATTTAAACAGGGGCGAGGGACTGAAGCTTTCTTT
CASSPPAFKQGRGTEAFF
>TRBD2|TRBV7-9|TRBJ2-7|.
TGTGCCAGCAGCTGGGGGGGACGGAGCCACGAGCAGTACTTC
CASSWGGRSHEQYF
>.|TRBV3-1/TRBV3-2|TRBJ1-2|.
TGTGCCAGCAGCGGGTGGGTCTCTCCCTATGGCTACACCTTC
CASSGWVSPYGYTF
>TRBD2|TRBV11-2|TRBJ2-4|.
TGTGCCAGCAGCTTAGATCCGGGGAGGGACATTCAGTACTTC
CASSLDPGRDIQYF
>.|TRBV5-1|TRBJ1-6|.
TGCGCCAGCAGCTTGGTAGGGGACGGTTCACCCCTCCACTTT
CASSLVGDGSPLHF
>.|TRBV27|TRBJ2-7|few
TGTGCCAGCAGTTTGGGGGTGGACAGCTCCTACGAGCAGTACTTC
CASSLGVDSSYEQYF
>.|TRBV6-5|TRBJ1-5|.
TGTGCCGCCGCCCAGGGGTACTATAGCAATCAGCCCCAGCATTTT
CAAAQGYYSNQPQHF
>.|TRBV6-5|TRBJ2-7|few
TGTGCCAGCAGTTACAACGGGGCCCTCTACGAGCAGTACTTC
CASSYNGALYEQYF
>.|TRBV19|TRBJ1-1|.
TGTGCCACCCGATACGACGAGAAAATGGTCAGGGCTGAAGCTTTCTTT
CATRYDEKMVRAEAFF
>TRBD2|TRBV9|TRBJ2-1|.
TGTGCCAGCAGCGTGGGGACTAGCGGGGGGGCTCATGAGCAGTTCTTC
CASSVGTSGGAHEQFF
>.|TRBV12-3/TRBV12-4|TRBJ2-5|.
TGTGCCAGCAGTTTCCAGGGAATGCAGACCCAGTACTTC
CASSFQGMQTQYF
>.|TRBV20-1|TRBJ2-7|once
TGCAGTGGGTCTAGGGACTACGAGCAGTACTTC
CSGSRDYEQYF
>TRBD1|TRBV4-1|TRBJ2-7|.
TGCGCCAGCAGCCTGAGACCGGGACAGGGCTACGAGCAGTACTTC
CASSLRPGQGYEQYF
>.|TRBV18|TRBJ1-5|few
TGTGCCAGCTCAGACAGCCCGGGAGATCAGCCCCAGCATTTT
CASSDSPGDQPQHF
>TRBD1|TRBV5-4|TRBJ1-1|.
TGTGCCAGCCGACAGGGGGTGTGGACTGAAGCTTTCTTT
CASRQGVWTEAFF
>.|TRBV5-4|TRBJ1-5|.
TGTGCCAGCAGCTTGGACAGGGCCAATCAGCCCCAGCATTTT
CASSLDRANQPQHF
>TRBD1|TRBV19|TRBJ1-4|.
TGTGCCAGTAGTCCTCGTACCGGGACAGGGAATGAAAAACTGTTTTTT
CASSPRTGTGNEKLFF
>.|TRBV30|TRBJ1-2|.
TGTGCCTGTAGGGAAGATCAGGGCTACACCTTC
CACREDQGYTF
>.|TRBV7-2|TRBJ1-2|.
TGTGCCAGCAGCTTCACGACTTCAAGCTCCGAAGGCTACACCTTC
CASSFTTSSSEGYTF
>.|TRBV2|TRBJ1-3|.
TGTGCCAGCAGTGGTGGACAAGGCCGTACTGGAAACACCATATATTTT
CASSGGQGRTGNTIYF
>.|TRBV9|TRBJ2-7|.
TGTGCCAGCAGCGTAGCTCCGGGGGCTGTCTACGAGCAGTACTTC
CASSVAPGAVYEQYF
>.|TRBV4-1|TRBJ1-1|few
TGCGCCAGCAGCCAATTCGTCGGTGGGCAGGGCACTGAAGCTTTCTTT
CASSQFVGGQGTEAFF
>.|TRBV11-3|TRBJ2-2|.
TGTGCCAGCAGCGACGGGAACACCGGGGAGCTGTTTTTT
CASSDGNTGELFF
>.|TRBV18|TRBJ2-7|.
TGTGCCAGCTCACCAGGCAGGGGAGTCTACGAGCAGTACTTC
CASSPGRGVYEQYF
>.|TRBV11-2|TRBJ1-1|.
TGTGCCAGCAGCTTAGGACACGGCCGCACTGAAGCTTTCTTT
CASSLGHGRTEAFF
>TRBD2|TRBV9|TRBJ2-7|.
TGTGCCAGCAGCGTAGCCGGGGCTAGCGGCGAGCAGTACTTC
CASSVAGASGEQYF
>.|TRBV6-1|TRBJ2-7|.
TGTGCCACCGCCTTGGGAAACCCCTACGAGCAGTACTTC
CATALGNPYEQYF
>.|TRBV28|TRBJ2-4|.
TGTGCCAGCAGTTCCTTAGGGGATCCCAAAAACATTCAGTACTTC
CASSSLGDPKNIQYF
>.|TRBV7-9|TRBJ1-1|.
TGTGCCAGCAGCCCCTCTGGGGCGTCGAACACTGAAGCTTTCTTT
CASSPSGASNTEAFF
>.|TRBV5-6|TRBJ2-3|.
TGTGCCAGCCGCCGCTTGGATGTGAGGAGGGCAGGGAATACGCAGTATTTT
CASRRLDVRRAGNTQYF
>TRBD1|TRBV4-3|TRBJ2-7|.
TGCGCCAGCAGCCAAGGAACAGGGGGGTCCTACGAGCAGTACTTC
CASSQGTGGSYEQYF
>.|TRBV21-1|TRBJ1-5|.
TGTGCCAGCGGTGGGGGGGGAGGGCAGCCCCAGCATTTT
CASGGGGGQPQHF
>.|TRBV7-2|TRBJ1-5|.
TGTGCCAGCAGCTTGACGTTGGGTCAGGGGAATCAGCCCCAGCATTTT
CASSLTLGQGNQPQHF
>TRBD1|TRBV7-8|TRBJ1-1|few
TGTGCCAGCAGCCGTAGGGCGACAGGGGTTAACACTGAAGCTTTCTTT
CASSRRATGVNTEAFF
>TRBD1|TRBV2|TRBJ1-4|.
TGTGCCAGCAGGGAGACAGGGGGAGGTGAAAAACTGTTTTTT
CASRETGGGEKLFF
>.|TRBV19|TRBJ2-7|.
TGTGCCAGTAGTATAGCCGGACGCTACGAGCAGTACTTC
CASSIAGRYEQYF
>.|TRBV2|TRBJ1-4|once
TGTGCCAGCAGTGAAGATGGTCAGCTTAATGAAAAACTGTTTTTT
CASSEDGQLNEKLFF
>TRBD2|TRBV7-3|TRBJ2-3|.
TGTGCCAGCAGCTTCAGAAGCGGGGCCTCAGGGACAGATACGCAGTATTTT
CASSFRSGASGTDTQYF
>TRBD1|TRBV29-1|TRBJ1-5|.
TGCAGCGTCAGCCTCGGGACAGGGGGCTCTCAGCCCCAGCATTTT
CSVSLGTGGSQPQHF
>TRBD1|TRBV18|TRBJ1-4|.
TGTGCCAGCTCACACGAAGGACAGGCGAGTGGAACTAATGAAAAACTGTTTTTT
CASSHEGQASGTNEKLFF
>.|TRBV3-1/TRBV3-2|TRBJ2-1|.
TGTGCCAGCAGCGAAACACCCGGGACGGGTAACAATGAGCAGTTCTTC
CASSETPGTGNNEQFF
>TRBD1|TRBV10-3|TRBJ2-7|.
TGTGCCATCAGTGAGGACAGGGGATTCCACGAGCAGTACTTC
CAISEDRGFHEQYF
>.|TRBV3-1/TRBV3-2|TRBJ1-6|.
TGTGCCAGCAGCCAGGCTTGGGTTAATTCACCCCTCCACTTT
CASSQAWVNSPLHF
>TRBD1|TRBV7-2|TRBJ1-2|.
TGTGCCAGCAGCTTAGCGGGTACCAGGGGGCCTTCTAACTATGGCTACACCTTC
CASSLAGTRGPSNYGYTF
>TRBD1|TRBV2|TRBJ2-2|.
TGTGCCAGCAGTGACAGGGGGCTACGTAACACCGGGGAGCTGTTTTTT
CASSDRGLRNTGELFF
>.|TRBV18|TRBJ2-7|.
TGTGCCAGCACACAGGGCACCTCCTACGAGCAGTACTTC
CASTQGTSYEQYF
>TRBD1|TRBV14|TRBJ1-6|.
TGTGCCAGCAGCCAGACCCAGGGGGCGGTCTCACCCCTCCACTTT
CASSQTQGAVSPLHF
>.|TRBV4-3|TRBJ1-1|.
TGCGCCAGCAGCCAAGCTGCAATCGGCACTGAAGCTTTCTTT
CASSQAAIGTEAFF
>.|TRBV3-1/TRBV3-2|TRBJ2-2|.
TGTGCCAGCAGTCTATCTCTCGGGGAGCTGTTTTTT
CASSLSLGELFF
>.|TRBV14|TRBJ2-2|.
TGTGCCAGCAGCCAAATCAGGGCCGGGGAGCTGTTTTTT
CASSQIRAGELFF